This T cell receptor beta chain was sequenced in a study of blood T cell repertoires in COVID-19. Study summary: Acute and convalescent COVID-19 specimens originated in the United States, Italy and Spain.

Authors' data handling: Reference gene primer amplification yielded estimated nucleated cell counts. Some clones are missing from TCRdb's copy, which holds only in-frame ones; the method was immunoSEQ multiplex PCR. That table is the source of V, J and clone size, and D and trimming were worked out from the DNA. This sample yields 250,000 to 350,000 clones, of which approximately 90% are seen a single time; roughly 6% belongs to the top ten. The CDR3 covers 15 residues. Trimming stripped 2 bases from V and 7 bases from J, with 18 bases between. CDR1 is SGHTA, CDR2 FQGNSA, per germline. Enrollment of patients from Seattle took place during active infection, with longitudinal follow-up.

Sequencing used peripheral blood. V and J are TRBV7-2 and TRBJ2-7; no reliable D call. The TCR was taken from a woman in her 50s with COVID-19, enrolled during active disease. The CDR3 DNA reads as TGTGCCAGCAGCTTAAATCGCCCCTACCCCGGGGAGCAGTACTTC. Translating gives CASSLNRPYPGEQYF.